This T cell receptor beta chain derives from a study of T cells after yellow fever vaccination. Germline lookup yields CDR1 SGHNT and CDR2 YYREEE (reference sequence). This CDR3 comprises 14 residues. V shed 2 bases and J shed 0 bases, with 6 bases lying between them. The sample holds a few counts of this clonotype. One entry per CDR3 protein, called by TCRdb with MiXCR from the 5' RACE reads. The table shows hundreds of thousands of distinct CDR3 sequences, with roughly 12% occurring only once. The sequencing here drew on PBMCs, taken on the day of the yellow fever booster vaccination. This TCR was sampled from a man aged 25-45 years who received the YFV17D yellow fever vaccine. The chain couples TRBV5-4 to TRBJ2-1; unclear D gene. The CDR3 region has the DNA TGTGCCAGCAGCTTTCATAACTCCTACAATGAGCAGTTCTTC. As protein: CASSFHNSYNEQFF.